Sequencing of this T cell receptor beta chain was carried out in a study of T cell responses to AZD1222 COVID-19 vaccine. General observations from the study: Nearly half of the spike-specific TCRs reportedly recognize variant regions that carry no mutations. Donors in the cohort were predominantly white British and more often female, and clonal diversity was possibly underestimated. All repertoire sampling was performed exclusively after the peak T cell response.

The assay was immunoSEQ multiplex PCR, and TCRdb's table has in-frame clones only and misses some. The table shows 150,000 to 180,000 clones, with around 87% occurring only once. This CDR3 is built from 11 residues. V was clipped by 0 bases and J by 6 bases, with 2 bases between them. CDR1 and CDR2 (germline): ENHRY, SYGVKD. Regarding this clone: Its target is not known.

This sample comprised peripheral blood, obtained 28 days after the second AZD1222 dose. The clonotype comes from an adult who received the AZD1222 COVID-19 vaccine. The V call is TRBV10-3, the J call TRBJ1-2; D ambiguous. CDR3 DNA: TGTGCCATCAGTGAGTCCCATGGCTACACCTTC. It yields the protein CAISESHGYTF.